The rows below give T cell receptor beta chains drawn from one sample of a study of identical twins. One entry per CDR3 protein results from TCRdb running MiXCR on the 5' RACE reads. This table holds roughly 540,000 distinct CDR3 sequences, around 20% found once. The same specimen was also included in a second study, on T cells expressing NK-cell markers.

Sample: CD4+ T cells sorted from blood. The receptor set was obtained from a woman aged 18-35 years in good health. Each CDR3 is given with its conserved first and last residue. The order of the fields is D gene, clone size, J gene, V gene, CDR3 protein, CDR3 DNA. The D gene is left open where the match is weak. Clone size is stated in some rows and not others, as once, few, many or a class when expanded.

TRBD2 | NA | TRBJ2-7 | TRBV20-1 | CSASKTSGAYEQYF | TGCAGTGCTTCCAAGACTAGCGGGGCCTACGAGCAGTACTTC
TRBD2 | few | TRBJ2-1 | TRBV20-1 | CSARALSGSSYNEQFF | TGCAGTGCTAGAGCCCTTAGCGGGAGTTCCTACAATGAGCAGTTCTTC
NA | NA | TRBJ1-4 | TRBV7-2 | CASSLITGNEKLFF | TGTGCCAGCAGCTTAATAACTGGTAATGAAAAACTGTTTTTT
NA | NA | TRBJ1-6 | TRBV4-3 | CASSQEWTVNSPLHF | TGCGCCAGCAGCCAAGAATGGACTGTTAATTCACCCCTCCACTTT
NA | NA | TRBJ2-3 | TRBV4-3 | CASSPVVGTDTQYF | TGCGCCAGCAGCCCCGTCGTCGGAACAGATACGCAGTATTTT
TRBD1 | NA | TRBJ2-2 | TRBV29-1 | CSANRDRSTGELFF | TGCAGCGCGAACCGGGACAGGTCGACCGGGGAGCTGTTTTTT
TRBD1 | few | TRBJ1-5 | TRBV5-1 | CASSIAGQGGQPQHF | TGCGCCAGCAGCATCGCTGGACAGGGCGGTCAGCCCCAGCATTTT
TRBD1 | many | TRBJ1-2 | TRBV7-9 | CASSLVDRGNGYTF | TGTGCCAGCAGCTTAGTGGACAGGGGGAATGGCTACACCTTC
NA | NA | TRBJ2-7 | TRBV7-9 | CASSQGQDYEQYF | TGTGCCAGCAGTCAGGGGCAAGATTACGAGCAGTACTTC
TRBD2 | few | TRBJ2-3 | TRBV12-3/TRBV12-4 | CASNTLTSDRTDTQYF | TGTGCCAGCAACACCCTGACTAGCGATCGCACAGATACGCAGTATTTT
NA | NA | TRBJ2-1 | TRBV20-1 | CSARGPAAEQFF | TGCAGTGCTAGAGGCCCGGCTGCTGAGCAGTTCTTC
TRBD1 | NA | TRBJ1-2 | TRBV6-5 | CASSWGTGYGYTF | TGTGCCAGCAGTTGGGGGACAGGCTATGGCTACACCTTC
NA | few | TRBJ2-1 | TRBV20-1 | CSARASLGNEQFF | TGCAGTGCTAGAGCTAGCTTGGGCAATGAGCAGTTCTTC
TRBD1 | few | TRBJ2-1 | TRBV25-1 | CASSDGGQGAGLDNEQFF | TGTGCCAGCAGTGACGGGGGACAGGGGGCCGGTCTCGACAATGAGCAGTTCTTC
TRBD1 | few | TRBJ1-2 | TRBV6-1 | CASSTLAEGAGGYTF | TGTGCCAGCAGTACCCTAGCGGAGGGGGCGGGTGGCTACACCTTC
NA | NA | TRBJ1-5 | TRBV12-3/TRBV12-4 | CASSLRDLNQPQHF | TGTGCCAGCAGTTTAAGGGACTTAAATCAGCCCCAGCATTTT
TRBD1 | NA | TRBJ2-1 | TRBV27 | CASSLSFPGQGLYNEQFF | TGTGCCAGCAGTTTATCGTTTCCGGGACAGGGGCTTTACAATGAGCAGTTCTTC
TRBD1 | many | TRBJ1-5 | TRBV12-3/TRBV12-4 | CASSGQGMRYGNQPQHF | TGTGCCAGTTCTGGACAGGGGATGAGGTATGGCAATCAGCCCCAGCATTTT
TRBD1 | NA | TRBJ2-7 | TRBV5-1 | CASSTRDRDEQYF | TGCGCCAGCAGCACCCGAGACAGGGACGAGCAGTACTTC